This T cell receptor beta chain came from a study of tumor and adjacent non-tumor tissue in lung cancer. Study findings and constraints: Tumor repertoires had a smaller top 100 clone share than normal lung.

To note about this clonotype: As yet, its antigen is unknown. The junction departs from the called germline gene at one end, perhaps through a read error.

RNA was extracted from bulk tissue without any cell sorting. More than 3 cm separated this lung sample from the edge of the tumor. Three rounds of nested PCR, following a modified ARM-PCR protocol, produced the TCRbeta library. TCRdb recomputed calls from the multiplex PCR reads with MiXCR, one row per CDR3 protein. The sample carries about 90,000 distinct CDR3 sequences, around three quarters recorded once. The clonotype comes from a woman between 50 and 59 years old with non-small cell lung cancer. Source material: distant non-tumor lung tissue.

CDR3 DNA: TGTGCCAGCAGCTTGTTGCCGGCGGGAGTGGGTGGGGTCAACGTCCTGACTTTC. This sequence encodes CASSLLPAGVGGVNVLTF. The chain couples TRBV5-6 to TRBJ2-6; TRBD2 aligns across 7 bases. From germline, CDR1 is SGHDT and CDR2 YYEEEE. The CDR3 runs to 18 residues.